The present TCR beta chain was sequenced within a study of blood T cells in healthy people across ages. A second 7 to 11 cycle PCR used barcoded and J-beta primers. From the 5' RACE reads, TCRdb called clonotypes with MiXCR, one entry per CDR3 protein. This table has 700,000 or so distinct CDR3 sequences, around 41% appearing once. The CDR3 consists of 14 residues. The V gene lost 1 base and the J gene lost 4 bases, with 10 bases spanning the gap. Germline-derived CDR1 and CDR2 are DFQATT and SNEGSKA (reference sequence). The chain uses TRBV20-1 and TRBJ2-2, with TRBD1 as a possible D gene (6 bases). This TCR derives from a man aged 80 or over in good health. The sample taken for sequencing was blood. The CDR3 coding sequence is TGCAGTGCTAGAGGAGACAGGCCCACCGGGGAGCTGTTTTTT. Its translation: CSARGDRPTGELFF.